A selection of T cell receptor beta chains follows, all from one sample in a study of blood T cell repertoires in COVID-19. Only in-frame clones appear in the TCRdb table, and some are missing; sequencing was by immunoSEQ multiplex PCR. The data contain about 160,000 clones, roughly 80% of them singletons. Specimen: PBMCs or T cells enriched from blood (not recorded which). The receptors come from a woman between 55 and 75 years old who had recovered from COVID-19. The CDR3 runs from the conserved cysteine through the conserved F or W. A D gene is named only where the DNA matches it firmly. Clone size appears in some rows only: once, few, many, or a class for an expanded clone.

>.|TRBJ1-1|TRBV19|.
CASSIDSGNTEAFF
TGTGCCAGTAGTATAGATTCGGGAAACACTGAAGCTTTCTTT
>TRBD1|TRBJ1-5|TRBV7-9|.
CASSFRGGTGQPQHF
TGTGCCAGCAGCTTCCGAGGGGGCACGGGACAGCCCCAGCATTTT
>TRBD1|TRBJ1-3|TRBV6-1|.
CASSEAHRGSGNTIYF
TGTGCCAGCAGTGAAGCTCACAGGGGGTCAGGAAACACCATATATTTT
>TRBD1|TRBJ1-1|TRBV7-9|once
CASSQRQGNTEAFF
TGTGCCAGCAGCCAAAGACAGGGAAACACTGAAGCTTTCTTT
>TRBD2|TRBJ2-7|TRBV23-1|.
CASSQPLADHSYEQYF
TGCGCCAGCAGTCAACCACTAGCGGATCACTCCTACGAGCAGTACTTC
>TRBD1|TRBJ1-2|TRBV5-6|.
CASSFRDRDLF
TGTGCCAGCAGCTTCCGGGACAGGGACCTCTTC
>.|TRBJ1-6|TRBV10-1|.
CASSVSRDNSPLHF
TGCGCCAGCAGTGTGTCCAGGGATAATTCACCCCTCCACTTT
>.|TRBJ2-5|TRBV5-1|.
CASSTDYEETQYF
TGCGCCAGCAGCACCGACTACGAAGAGACCCAGTACTTC
>TRBD2|TRBJ2-1|TRBV3-1/TRBV3-2|.
CASSQGLGTSGMDEQFF
TGTGCCAGCAGCCAAGGGCTGGGGACTAGCGGGATGGATGAGCAGTTCTTC
>.|TRBJ2-2|TRBV21-1|.
CASSKDAGRGTGGTGELFF
TGTGCCAGCAGCAAAGATGCCGGGAGAGGGACAGGAGGGACCGGGGAGCTGTTTTTT
>.|TRBJ1-5|TRBV6-1|.
CASSGRQFLSNQPQHF
TGTGCCAGCAGTGGGAGACAGTTCTTGAGCAATCAGCCCCAGCATTTT
>TRBD1|TRBJ1-2|TRBV29-1|.
CSVEARDRDGLGYTF
TGCAGCGTTGAAGCTCGGGACAGGGATGGTCTTGGCTACACCTTC
>.|TRBJ2-1|TRBV6-4|.
CASSDPRGQGLHNEQFF
TGTGCCAGCAGTGATCCGCGAGGACAGGGACTACACAATGAGCAGTTCTTC
>.|TRBJ1-4|TRBV5-6|once
CASSLGSGKNEKLFF
TGTGCCAGCAGCTTGGGTTCAGGGAAAAATGAAAAACTGTTTTTT
>.|TRBJ2-5|TRBV7-6|.
CASSLWGGSSQETQYF
TGTGCCAGCAGCTTATGGGGGGGCAGCTCCCAAGAGACCCAGTACTTC
>.|TRBJ1-1|TRBV19|once
CASSKIQTGRNTEAFF
TGTGCCAGTAGTAAAATTCAGACAGGCAGGAACACTGAAGCTTTCTTT
>TRBD1|TRBJ2-5|TRBV11-2|.
CASRKQGARETQYF
TGTGCCAGCAGGAAACAGGGGGCGCGGGAGACCCAGTACTTC
>TRBD1|TRBJ2-7|TRBV27|.
CASSSFPGQGASEQYF
TGTGCCAGCAGTTCCTTCCCGGGACAGGGGGCGAGTGAGCAGTACTTC
>.|TRBJ2-7|TRBV11-2|.
CASSGSSAGLSYEQYF
TGTGCCAGCAGCGGAAGTTCGGCGGGGCTCTCCTACGAGCAGTACTTC
>TRBD1|TRBJ2-5|TRBV10-3|.
CAIRSGTVQQETQYF
TGTGCCATCAGGTCCGGGACAGTGCAACAAGAGACCCAGTACTTC
>TRBD1|TRBJ2-7|TRBV4-1|.
CASSQEAQGARPHEQYF
TGCGCCAGCAGCCAAGAAGCACAGGGGGCACGGCCCCACGAGCAGTACTTC
>.|TRBJ2-1|TRBV15|.
CVTSRLRGIVEDEQFF
TGTGTCACCAGCCGCCTTAGGGGAATCGTAGAGGATGAGCAGTTCTTC
>.|TRBJ1-5|TRBV30|.
CAWSPSISNQPQHF
TGTGCCTGGAGTCCGAGCATCAGCAATCAGCCCCAGCATTTT
>.|TRBJ2-4|TRBV24-1|.
CATSDAGQGAKNIQYF
TGTGCCACCAGTGACGCCGGGCAGGGGGCCAAAAACATTCAGTACTTC
>TRBD1|TRBJ2-1|TRBV15|.
CATSGGFNEQFF
TGTGCCACCTCAGGGGGCTTTAATGAGCAGTTCTTC
>.|TRBJ1-5|TRBV19|.
CASSRPGGSNQPQHF
TGTGCCAGTAGCCGCCCCGGGGGTAGCAATCAGCCCCAGCATTTT
>.|TRBJ2-1|TRBV9|few
CASSVTGDFSRTNEQFF
TGTGCCAGCAGCGTCACCGGGGACTTTTCTCGCACCAATGAGCAGTTCTTC
>.|TRBJ1-1|TRBV30|.
CAWSGRGNTEAFF
TGTGCCTGGAGTGGCAGGGGGAACACTGAAGCTTTCTTT
>TRBD2|TRBJ2-7|TRBV7-8|.
CASSLDGLAGLYEQYF
TGTGCCAGCAGCTTAGATGGGCTAGCGGGCCTCTACGAGCAGTACTTC
>.|TRBJ2-7|TRBV21-1|.
CASSNRAVNVLTTILLEQYF
TGTGCCAGCAGCAATCGAGCGGTTAATGTGCTTACCACTATCCTACTCGAGCAGTACTTC
>.|TRBJ2-5|TRBV5-1|.
CASSLLEGAGETQYF
TGCGCCAGCAGCTTGCTCGAAGGGGCAGGAGAGACCCAGTACTTC
>.|TRBJ2-7|TRBV3-1/TRBV3-2|once
CASSQEPGQGYEQYF
TGTGCCAGCAGCCAAGAGCCCGGGCAGGGTTACGAGCAGTACTTC
>TRBD1|TRBJ1-1|TRBV2|.
CASSFRDRDTEAFF
TGTGCCAGCAGTTTCCGGGACAGGGACACTGAAGCTTTCTTT
>.|TRBJ2-2|TRBV15|.
CATSRMRAGELFF
TGTGCCACCAGCAGAATGAGGGCCGGGGAGCTGTTTTTT
>.|TRBJ1-1|TRBV14|.
CASSHTGRTEAFF
TGTGCCAGCAGCCACACAGGACGCACTGAAGCTTTCTTT
>TRBD1|TRBJ2-2|TRBV3-1/TRBV3-2|.
CASRGTGNTGELFF
TGTGCCAGCAGAGGGACAGGGAACACCGGGGAGCTGTTTTTT
>TRBD1|TRBJ2-7|TRBV9|.
CASSGKTGAYEQYF
TGTGCCAGCAGCGGGAAAACAGGGGCCTACGAGCAGTACTTC
>TRBD1|TRBJ1-2|TRBV10-1|.
CASSPDRGIGYTF
TGCGCCAGCAGTCCGGACAGGGGCATCGGCTACACCTTC
>.|TRBJ1-2|TRBV30|.
CAWSGGRGYGYTF
TGTGCCTGGAGTGGAGGCAGGGGCTATGGCTACACCTTC
>.|TRBJ1-2|TRBV27|.
CASSPRGSPNYGYTF
TGTGCCAGCAGTCCCCGGGGATCCCCTAACTATGGCTACACCTTC
>TRBD2|TRBJ2-7|TRBV19|.
CASSIQAGPSYEQYF
TGTGCCAGTAGTATACAAGCGGGGCCCTCCTACGAGCAGTACTTC
>.|TRBJ1-1|TRBV7-9|.
CASSSRWSTEAFF
TGTGCCAGCAGTTCCAGGTGGTCCACTGAAGCTTTCTTT
>TRBD1|TRBJ1-6|TRBV9|.
CASSPGQGVANSPLHF
TGTGCCAGCAGCCCGGGACAGGGAGTCGCAAATTCACCCCTCCACTTT
>.|TRBJ2-1|TRBV5-1|.
CASSLGWKEDEQFF
TGCGCCAGCAGCTTGGGGTGGAAAGAGGATGAGCAGTTCTTC
>TRBD2|TRBJ2-1|TRBV5-5|.
CASSLDSGGAYEQFF
TGTGCCAGCAGCTTAGATAGCGGGGGGGCCTATGAGCAGTTCTTC
>TRBD2|TRBJ2-3|TRBV2|.
CASSDKTSGGGTQYF
TGTGCCAGCAGTGACAAGACTAGCGGGGGAGGCACGCAGTATTTT
>TRBD2|TRBJ2-5|TRBV19|.
CASSIGAGGQETQYF
TGTGCCAGTAGTATCGGAGCGGGGGGGCAAGAGACCCAGTACTTC
>TRBD1|TRBJ1-6|TRBV2|.
CASSLGGASSPLHF
TGTGCCAGCAGTTTAGGGGGCGCGAGTTCACCCCTCCACTTT
>.|TRBJ1-4|TRBV15|once
CATSGGRPNEKLFF
TGTGCCACCAGCGGGGGCCGTCCTAATGAAAAACTGTTTTTT
>.|TRBJ2-1|TRBV19|.
CASNLLGSYNEQFF
TGTGCCAGTAACCTACTCGGCTCCTACAATGAGCAGTTCTTC
>.|TRBJ2-1|TRBV18|.
CASSIDTVYNEQFF
TGTGCCAGCTCAATCGACACCGTATACAATGAGCAGTTCTTC
>TRBD1|TRBJ1-4|TRBV6-5|.
CASRGTGVGEKLFF
TGTGCCAGCAGGGGGACAGGGGTCGGAGAAAAACTGTTTTTT
>TRBD2|TRBJ2-6|TRBV24-1|.
CATSDPGTGGVDVLTF
TGTGCCACCAGTGATCCCGGGACGGGAGGGGTCGACGTCCTGACTTTC
>TRBD1|TRBJ1-4|TRBV5-1|.
CASSRTGYGEKLFF
TGCGCCAGCAGCCGGACAGGGTATGGTGAAAAACTGTTTTTT
>.|TRBJ2-1|TRBV6-5|few
CASSQDYGEQFF
TGTGCCAGCAGTCAGGACTACGGTGAGCAGTTCTTC
>.|TRBJ2-2|TRBV19|many
CASSIGQGGIGELFF
TGTGCCAGTAGTATAGGGCAGGGGGGAATCGGGGAGCTGTTTTTT
>TRBD2|TRBJ2-1|TRBV10-3|.
CAISEPGLASEQFF
TGTGCCATCAGTGAGCCGGGACTAGCGAGTGAGCAGTTCTTC
>.|TRBJ2-7|TRBV6-5|.
CASSPKRGRGYEQYF
TGTGCCAGCAGTCCAAAGAGGGGCAGGGGCTACGAGCAGTACTTC
>TRBD1|TRBJ1-1|TRBV10-3|.
CAAAGTGRDTEAFF
TGTGCCGCGGCCGGGACAGGGAGGGACACTGAAGCTTTCTTT
>.|TRBJ2-3|TRBV9|.
CASSQPGADTQYF
TGTGCCAGCAGCCAACCGGGGGCAGATACGCAGTATTTT